What follows are 3 T cell receptor beta chains derived from one specimen sequenced in a study of cytomegalovirus exposure and HLA in healthy donors. Primers for the PCR totalled 60 Vbeta and 13 Jbeta. Here immunoSEQ multiplex PCR was the method, and the copy in TCRdb shows in-frame clones only, minus some. The sample carries about 120,000 clones, approximately 80% recorded once. Sample: PBMCs. The receptors were sampled from a female donor in good health and CMV-seronegative.

This clone was found a few times. The chain employs TRBV2 and TRBJ1-3; 7 bases agree with TRBD1. CDR3 length: 16 amino acids. The germline gives CDR1 SNHLY, CDR2 FYNNEI. After removal of 5 bases from V and 0 bases from J, the junction contained 7 bases not matched to a gene. The DNA of the CDR3 is TGTGCCAGCAGTTCAATGACAGGGATCTCTGGAAACACCATATATTTT. Translation: CASSSMTGISGNTIYF.

This chain joins TRBV5-8 and TRBJ2-2, with unresolved D. The CDR3 is 15 residues long. V was trimmed by 0 bases and J by 5 bases, leaving 11 bases between them. Germline lookup yields CDR1 SGHTS and CDR2 YDEGEE. The CDR3 sequence: CASSLGGRRTGELFF. CDR3 coding DNA: TGTGCCAGCAGCTTGGGTGGGCGACGGACCGGGGAGCTGTTTTTT. The full variable domain, completed using reference TRBV5-8 and TRBJ2-2, is EAGVTQSPTHLIKTRGQQATLRCSPISGHTSVYWYQQALGLGLQFLLWYDEGEERNRGNFPPRFSGRQFPNYSSELNVNALELEDSALYLCASSLGGRRTGELFFGEGSRLTVL.

This clone occurred once. V usage is TRBV10-3 and J usage is TRBJ2-2, with no clear D. Germline assignment: CDR1 ENHRY and CDR2 SYGVKD. The CDR3 covers 14 residues. V was cut by 0 bases and J by 6 bases, with 8 bases left in between. DNA of the CDR3: TGTGCCATCAGTGAGTCGGCAGGCCCCGGGGAGCTGTTTTTT. It translates to CAISESAGPGELFF.